These 13 T cell receptor beta chains came from one sample sequenced in a study of T cells in localized non-small cell lung cancer. TCRdb's copy holds only in-frame clones and misses some; the assay was immunoSEQ multiplex PCR. The repertoire holds tens of thousands of clones, with about 92% as singletons. The input for sequencing was peripheral blood, taken before any cancer treatment. These TCRs come from a female donor over 55 with stage I lung adenocarcinoma.

The V and J genes are TRBV5-4 and TRBJ2-6, with 8 bases that match TRBD1. The germline V gene has CDR1 SGHNT and CDR2 YYREEE (reference sequence). The CDR3 totals 15 residues. The ends lost 4 bases at V and 3 bases at J; junction bases unmatched: 3. The CDR3, as DNA: TGTGCCAGCAGCGCGACAGGGGTTGGGGCCAACGTCCTGACTTTC. Encoded protein: CASSATGVGANVLTF.

The V gene is TRBV6-4, the J gene TRBJ1-5; unclear D gene. V dropped 6 bases and J dropped 2 bases, with 8 bases sitting between them. The CDR3 is 13 residues long. Germline assignment: CDR1 MRHNA and CDR2 SNTAGT. The CDR3 DNA follows: TGTGCCAGCAGCGTCGATGGCAATCAGCCCCAGCATTTT. Translated: CASSVDGNQPQHF.

The rearrangement joins TRBV18 to TRBJ2-1; 9 bases align to TRBD1. With 3 bases clipped from V and 2 bases from J, the junction kept 5 bases outside the gene matches. The CDR3 consists of 16 residues. The germline V gene has CDR1 KGHSH and CDR2 LQKENI. CDR3 DNA: TGTGCCAGCTCACCGAAGACAGGGGGTCCCTACAATGAGCAGTTCTTC. It translates to CASSPKTGGPYNEQFF.

The chain has TRBV5-1 and TRBJ2-7; D uncertain. The V gene lost 4 bases and the J gene lost 0 bases, with 14 bases spanning the gap. Germline V gene lookup returns CDR1 SGHRS and CDR2 YFSETQ. This CDR3 has 15 amino acids. CDR3 coding DNA: TGCGCCAGCAGCGAGTTGGTGGCTAACTCCTACGAGCAGTACTTC. This gives the protein CASSELVANSYEQYF.

As DNA, the CDR3 is TGTGCCAGCAACCGGGACAGCTATGGCTACACCTTC. Encoded protein: CASNRDSYGYTF. The genes are TRBV2 and TRBJ1-2, with 7 nucleotides matching TRBD1. The CDR3 spans 12 residues. Germline lookup yields CDR1 SNHLY and CDR2 FYNNEI. V lost 7 bases, J lost 4 bases, and 3 bases stayed unmatched.

J is TRBJ2-7 and V is TRBV9; perhaps TRBD2 as D (5 bases). Trimming cost V 0 bases and J 2 bases, with 12 bases left between them. CDR1 and CDR2 from the germline V gene are SGDLS and YYNGEE. This CDR3 spans 15 amino acids. DNA of the CDR3: TGTGCCAGCAGCGTAGGAGCGGAGCCGACCTACGAGCAGTACTTC. As protein: CASSVGAEPTYEQYF.

The rearrangement joins TRBV7-9 to TRBJ1-1; 7 nucleotides align to TRBD1. V lost 2 bases to trimming and J lost 0 bases; unmatched junction nucleotides: 6. The CDR3 extends over 16 amino acids. Germline CDR1 reads SEHNR; CDR2 reads FQNEAQ (reference sequence). CDR3 sequence: CASSLTLTGMNTEAFF. Here the CDR3 DNA reads TGTGCCAGCAGCTTAACCCTGACAGGGATGAACACTGAAGCTTTCTTT.

The V and J genes are TRBV5-1 and TRBJ1-5, with unresolved D. V was cut by 0 bases and J by 4 bases, with 8 bases left in between. Per germline, CDR1 SGHRS and CDR2 YFSETQ. This CDR3 is 14 amino acids long. The CDR3 spells CASSLDSGNQPQHF. The CDR3 region has the DNA TGCGCCAGCAGCTTGGACAGCGGAAATCAGCCCCAGCATTTT.

The chain has TRBV2 and TRBJ1-1; D is undetermined. Germline V gene lookup returns CDR1 SNHLY and CDR2 FYNNEI. Trimming stripped 4 bases from V and 0 bases from J, with 9 bases between. This CDR3 comprises 14 residues. DNA of the CDR3: TGTGCCAGCAGTGGGCGGAATATGAACACTGAAGCTTTCTTT. Protein: CASSGRNMNTEAFF.

This clone showed up just once. The V and J genes are TRBV4-1 and TRBJ1-5; D might be TRBD1 (6 bases). Per the germline V gene, CDR1 is MGHRA and CDR2 is YSYEKL. This CDR3 region has 15 residues. V dropped 0 bases and J dropped 7 bases, with 13 bases sitting between them. The CDR3 coding sequence is TGCGCCAGCAGCCAAGAAGTCAGGGGAAGACAGCCCCAGCATTTT. It is translated as CASSQEVRGRQPQHF.

This rearrangement joins TRBV6-6 to TRBJ2-7; a possible D gene is TRBD2 (5 bases). The CDR3 is 15 residues long. V was pared by 2 bases and J by 4 bases, with 15 bases between. Germline loops: CDR1 MNHNY, CDR2 SVGAGI (reference sequence). The CDR3: CASSYNEGSDYEQYF. CDR3 in DNA: TGTGCCAGCAGTTACAATGAGGGAAGCGATTACGAGCAGTACTTC.

The V gene is TRBV18, the J gene TRBJ2-1; 8 nucleotides match TRBD1. Germline V gene sequence: CDR1 KGHSH, CDR2 LQKENI. The CDR3 has 15 residues. The ends lost 6 bases at V and 3 bases at J; junction bases unmatched: 7. The CDR3 nucleotides are TGTGCCAGCTCCCAAGGACAGGGCAGCTACAATGAGCAGTTCTTC. Its translation: CASSQGQGSYNEQFF. The full variable domain, with the rest looked up from reference TRBV18 and TRBJ2-1, is NAGVMQNPRHLVRRRGQEARLRCSPMKGHSHVYWYRQLPEEGLKFMVYLQKENIIDESGMPKERFSAEFPKEGPSILRIQQVVRGDSAAYFCASSQGQGSYNEQFFGPGTRLTVL.

The V call is TRBV7-2, the J call TRBJ1-1; D is ambiguous. V shed 4 bases and J shed 0 bases, with 12 bases lying between them. Germline values: CDR1 SGHTA, CDR2 FQGNSA. The CDR3 has 15 amino acids. The CDR3 loop is CASSSTSHMNTEAFF. The CDR3 DNA follows: TGTGCCAGCAGCTCGACTTCCCACATGAACACTGAAGCTTTCTTT.